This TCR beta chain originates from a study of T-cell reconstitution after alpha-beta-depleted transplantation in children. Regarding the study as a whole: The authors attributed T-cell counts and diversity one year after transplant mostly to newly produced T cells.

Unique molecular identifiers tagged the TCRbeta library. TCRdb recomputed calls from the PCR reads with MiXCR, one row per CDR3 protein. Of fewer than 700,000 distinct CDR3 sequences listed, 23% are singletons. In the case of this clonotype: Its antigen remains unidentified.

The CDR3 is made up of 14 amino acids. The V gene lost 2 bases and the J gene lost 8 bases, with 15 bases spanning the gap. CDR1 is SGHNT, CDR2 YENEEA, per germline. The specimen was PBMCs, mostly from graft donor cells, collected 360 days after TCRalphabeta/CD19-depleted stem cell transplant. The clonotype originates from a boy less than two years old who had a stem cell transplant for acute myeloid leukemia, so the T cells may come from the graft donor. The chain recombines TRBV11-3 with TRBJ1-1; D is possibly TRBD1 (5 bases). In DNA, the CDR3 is TGTGCCAGCAGCTTAAGTTTGCTTCGGGACGAAGCTTTCTTT. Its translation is CASSLSLLRDEAFF.